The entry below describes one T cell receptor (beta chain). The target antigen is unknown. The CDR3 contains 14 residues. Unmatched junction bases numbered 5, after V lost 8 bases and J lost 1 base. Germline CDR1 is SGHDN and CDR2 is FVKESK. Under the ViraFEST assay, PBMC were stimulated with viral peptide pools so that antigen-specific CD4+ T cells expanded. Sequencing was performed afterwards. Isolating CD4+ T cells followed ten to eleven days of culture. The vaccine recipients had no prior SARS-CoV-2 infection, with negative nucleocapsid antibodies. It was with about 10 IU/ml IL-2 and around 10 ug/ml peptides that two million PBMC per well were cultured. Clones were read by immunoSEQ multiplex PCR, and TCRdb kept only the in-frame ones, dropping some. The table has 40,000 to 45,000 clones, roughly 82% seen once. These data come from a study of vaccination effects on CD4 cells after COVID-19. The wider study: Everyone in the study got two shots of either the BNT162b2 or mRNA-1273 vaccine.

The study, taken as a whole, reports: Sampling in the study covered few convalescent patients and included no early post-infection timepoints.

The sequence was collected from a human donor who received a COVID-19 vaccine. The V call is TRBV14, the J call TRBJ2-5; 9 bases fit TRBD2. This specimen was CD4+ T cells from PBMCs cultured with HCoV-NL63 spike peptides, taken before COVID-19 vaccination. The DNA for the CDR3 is TGTGCCAGCCGCCCAGCGGGGGGCCAAGAGACCCAGTACTTC. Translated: CASRPAGGQETQYF.